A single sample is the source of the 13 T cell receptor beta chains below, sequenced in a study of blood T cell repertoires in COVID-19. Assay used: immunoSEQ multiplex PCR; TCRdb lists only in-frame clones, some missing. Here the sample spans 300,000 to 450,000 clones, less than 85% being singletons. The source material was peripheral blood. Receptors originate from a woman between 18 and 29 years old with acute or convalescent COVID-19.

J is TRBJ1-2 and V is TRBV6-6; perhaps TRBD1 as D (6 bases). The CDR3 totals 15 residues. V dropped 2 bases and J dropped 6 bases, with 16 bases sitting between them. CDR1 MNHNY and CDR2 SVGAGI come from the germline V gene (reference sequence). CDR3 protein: CASSYETGKMDGYTF. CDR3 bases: TGTGCCAGCAGTTACGAAACAGGGAAGATGGATGGCTACACCTTC.

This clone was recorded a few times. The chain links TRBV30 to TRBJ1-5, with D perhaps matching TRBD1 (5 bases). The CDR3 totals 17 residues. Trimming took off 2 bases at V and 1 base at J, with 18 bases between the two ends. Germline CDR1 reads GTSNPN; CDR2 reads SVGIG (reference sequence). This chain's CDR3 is CAWSLRGGTNSNQPQHF. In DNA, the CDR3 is TGTGCCTGGAGTCTCCGGGGGGGGACGAACAGCAATCAGCCCCAGCATTTT.

The CDR3 nucleotides read TGTGCCAGTAGTCCCCTACCGGGACAGTCGACCGAAAAACTGTTTTTT. Amino acids: CASSPLPGQSTEKLFF. This sequence joins TRBV19 and TRBJ1-4, with 7 bases that match TRBD1. Germline assignment: CDR1 LNHDA and CDR2 SQIVND (reference sequence). V was clipped by 5 bases and J by 8 bases; unmatched bases: 14. This CDR3 has 16 residues.

The CDR3 is CASSLTRTGGQDTQYF. CDR3 nucleotide sequence: TGCGCCAGCAGCCTCACCCGGACAGGGGGGCAGGATACGCAGTATTTT. The V and J genes are TRBV5-1 and TRBJ2-3, with 10 bases lining up with TRBD1. CDR1 is SGHRS, CDR2 YFSETQ, per germline. This CDR3 has 16 residues. V dropped 4 bases and J dropped 6; count of bases not matched to a gene: 11.

This chain's CDR3 is CASTDGRGGYNEQFF. The CDR3 nucleotides are TGTGCCAGCACCGACGGGAGGGGAGGTTACAATGAGCAGTTCTTC. The chain couples TRBV6-6 to TRBJ2-1; 8 nucleotides match TRBD2. V trimming: 7 bases; J trimming: 4 bases; junction bases outside the gene matches: 9. Per the germline V gene, CDR1 is MNHNY and CDR2 is SVGAGI (reference sequence). CDR3 size: 15 residues.

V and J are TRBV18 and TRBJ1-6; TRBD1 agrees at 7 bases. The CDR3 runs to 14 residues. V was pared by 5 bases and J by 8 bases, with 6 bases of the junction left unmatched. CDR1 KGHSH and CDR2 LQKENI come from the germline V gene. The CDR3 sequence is CASSVGTVDSPLHF. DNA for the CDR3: TGTGCCAGCTCAGTGGGGACAGTAGATTCACCCCTCCACTTT.

CDR3: CASSSPPGAYNEQFF. CDR3 in DNA: TGTGCCAGCAGCTCCCCCCCGGGAGCCTACAATGAGCAGTTCTTC. V is TRBV11-2 and J is TRBJ2-1, with D possibly TRBD2 on 6 matching bases. The germline V gene has CDR1 SGHAT and CDR2 FQNNGV. V lost 4 bases to trimming and J lost 2 bases, with 12 bases between them. This CDR3 is 15 amino acids long.

This chain's CDR3 is CASSPGGTQYF. In DNA, the CDR3 is TGTGCCAGCAGCCCAGGGGGGACCCAGTACTTC. V gene TRBV9 combines with J gene TRBJ2-5, with TRBD1 identical over 7 bases. The CDR3 is 11 residues long. V was pared by 4 bases and J by 7 bases, with 1 base of the junction left unmatched. Looked up from germline, CDR1 is SGDLS and CDR2 is YYNGEE.

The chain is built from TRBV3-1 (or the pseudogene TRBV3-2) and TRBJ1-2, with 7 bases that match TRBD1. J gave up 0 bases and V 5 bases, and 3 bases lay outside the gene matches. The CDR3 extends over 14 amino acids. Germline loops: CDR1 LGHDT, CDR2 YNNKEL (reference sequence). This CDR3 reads CASSKGQANYGYTF. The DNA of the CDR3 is TGTGCCAGCAGCAAAGGACAGGCTAACTATGGCTACACCTTC.

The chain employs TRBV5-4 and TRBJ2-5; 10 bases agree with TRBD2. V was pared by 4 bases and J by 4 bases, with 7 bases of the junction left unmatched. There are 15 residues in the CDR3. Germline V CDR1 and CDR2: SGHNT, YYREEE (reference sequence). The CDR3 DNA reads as TGTGCCAGCAGCATACTAGCGGGAACACTAGAGACCCAGTACTTC. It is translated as CASSILAGTLETQYF.

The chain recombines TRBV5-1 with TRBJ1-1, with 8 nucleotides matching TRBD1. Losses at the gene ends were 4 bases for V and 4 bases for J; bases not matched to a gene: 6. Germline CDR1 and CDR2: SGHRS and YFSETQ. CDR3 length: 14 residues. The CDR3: CASSENRGITEAFF. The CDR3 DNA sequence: TGCGCCAGCAGCGAGAACAGGGGGATCACTGAAGCTTTCTTT.

The DNA for the CDR3 is TGTGCCAGCTCACAGACAGACAATGAGCAGTTCTTC. The encoded protein is CASSQTDNEQFF. The chain carries TRBV18 and TRBJ2-1; D is perhaps TRBD1 (5 bases). Germline CDR1 is KGHSH and CDR2 is LQKENI. This CDR3 contains 12 residues. Trimming stripped 4 bases from V and 5 bases from J, with 6 bases between.

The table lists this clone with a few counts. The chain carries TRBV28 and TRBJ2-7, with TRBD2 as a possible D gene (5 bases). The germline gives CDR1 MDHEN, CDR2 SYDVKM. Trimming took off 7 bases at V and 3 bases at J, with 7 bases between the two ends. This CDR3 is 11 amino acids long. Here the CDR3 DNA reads TGTGCCAGCAATCGGGACTACGAGCAGTACTTC. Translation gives CASNRDYEQYF. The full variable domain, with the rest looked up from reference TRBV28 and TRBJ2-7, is DVKVTQSSRYLVKRTGEKVFLECVQDMDHENMFWYRQDPGLGLRLIYFSYDVKMKEKGDIPEGYSVSREKKERFSLILESASTNQTSMYLCASNRDYEQYFGPGTRLTVT.